This T cell receptor (beta chain) was retrieved from a study of blood T cells in healthy people across ages. Study background: Per two T cells, about one barcoded beta molecule was captured through template switching. Whole-study findings and limits: Long-lived donors had more naive CD4+ cells and higher diversity than aged donors.

Combining a sample-barcoded 5' primer with a J-beta primer mix, a second PCR ran for 7 to 11 cycles. Each cDNA was tagged by a template-switch adaptor containing 12 random nucleotides. TCRdb called the 5' RACE reads again in MiXCR, with one record for every CDR3 protein. The data contain about 560,000 distinct CDR3 sequences, about 26% of them singletons. This clonotype has just a few counts. Its antigen remains unidentified. The CDR3 has 15 residues. The germline CDR1 and CDR2 sequences are SGHRS and YFSETQ. The same data also went into a second study, on T cells of mothers and their children.

The specimen sequenced was blood. The chain links TRBV5-1 to TRBJ2-1; possible D gene TRBD1, 7 bases. The J call may be mistaken, given a closer DNA end match to TRBJ2-7. This TCR came from a boy younger than 10 in good health. CDR3 sequence reads: CASSPGGPLTSEQYF. The CDR3 DNA reads TGCGCCAGCAGCCCAGGGGGGCCCTTAACCTCCGAGCAGTACTTC.